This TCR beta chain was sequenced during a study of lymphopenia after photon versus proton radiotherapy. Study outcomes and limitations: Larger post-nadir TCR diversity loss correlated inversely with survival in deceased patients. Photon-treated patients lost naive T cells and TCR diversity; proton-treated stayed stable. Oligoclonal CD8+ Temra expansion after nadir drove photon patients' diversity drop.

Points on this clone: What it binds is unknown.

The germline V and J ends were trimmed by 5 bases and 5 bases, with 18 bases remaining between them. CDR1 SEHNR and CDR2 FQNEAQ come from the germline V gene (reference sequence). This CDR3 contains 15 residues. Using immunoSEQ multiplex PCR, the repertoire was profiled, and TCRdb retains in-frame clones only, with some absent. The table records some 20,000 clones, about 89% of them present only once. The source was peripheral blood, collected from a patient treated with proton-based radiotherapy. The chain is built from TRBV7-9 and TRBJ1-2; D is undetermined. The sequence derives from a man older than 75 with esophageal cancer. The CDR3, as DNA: TGTGCCAGCAGCAGAGAGGTGGAGATGCCATATGGCTACACCTTC. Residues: CASSREVEMPYGYTF.